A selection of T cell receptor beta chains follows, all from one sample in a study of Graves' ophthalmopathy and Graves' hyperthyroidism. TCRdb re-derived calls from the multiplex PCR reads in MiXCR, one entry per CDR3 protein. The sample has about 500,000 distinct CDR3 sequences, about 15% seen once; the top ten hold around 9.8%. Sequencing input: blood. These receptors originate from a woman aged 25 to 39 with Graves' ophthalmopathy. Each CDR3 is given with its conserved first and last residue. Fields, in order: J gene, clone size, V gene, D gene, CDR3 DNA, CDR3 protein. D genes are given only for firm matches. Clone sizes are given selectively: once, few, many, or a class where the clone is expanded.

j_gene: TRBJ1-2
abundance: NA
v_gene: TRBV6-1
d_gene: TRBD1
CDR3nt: TGTGCCAGCAGACGCAACAGGGGTAGCGGCTACACCTTC
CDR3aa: CASRRNRGSGYTF

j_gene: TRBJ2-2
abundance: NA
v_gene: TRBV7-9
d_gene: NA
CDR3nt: TGTGCCAGCAGCACCGGGGTGGGACACACCGGGGAGCTGTTTTTT
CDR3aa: CASSTGVGHTGELFF

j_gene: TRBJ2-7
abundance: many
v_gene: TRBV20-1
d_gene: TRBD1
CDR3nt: TGCAGCGCACAGGGGGGATTCTACGAGCAGTACTTC
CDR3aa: CSAQGGFYEQYF

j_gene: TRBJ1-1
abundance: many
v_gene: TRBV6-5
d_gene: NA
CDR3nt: TGTGCCAGCAGTTACGGGGGAGGAGGGACTGAAGCTTTCTTT
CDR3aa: CASSYGGGGTEAFF

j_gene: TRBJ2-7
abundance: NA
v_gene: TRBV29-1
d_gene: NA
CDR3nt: TGCAGCGTTGAAGATGGGCTCGGCGTGGGCGAGCAGTACTTC
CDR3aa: CSVEDGLGVGEQYF

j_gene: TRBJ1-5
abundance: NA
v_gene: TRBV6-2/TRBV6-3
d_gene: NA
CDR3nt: TGTGCCAGCAGTACTGGGAGGGATGACAATCAGCCCCAGCATTTT
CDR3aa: CASSTGRDDNQPQHF

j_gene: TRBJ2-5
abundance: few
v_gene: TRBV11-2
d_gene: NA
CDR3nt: TGTGCCAGCAGCTTAGGCCCCTTTTTCCAAGAGACCCAGTACTTC
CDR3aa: CASSLGPFFQETQYF

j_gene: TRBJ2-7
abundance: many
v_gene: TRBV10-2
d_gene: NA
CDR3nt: TGCGCCAGCACCCCGGCGCGACGAGACGAGCAGTACTTC
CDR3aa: CASTPARRDEQYF

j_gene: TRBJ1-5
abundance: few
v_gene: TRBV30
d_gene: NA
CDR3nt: TGTGCCTGGAGTGTATTCCGGGCCTATAGCAATCAGCCCCAGCATTTT
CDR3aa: CAWSVFRAYSNQPQHF

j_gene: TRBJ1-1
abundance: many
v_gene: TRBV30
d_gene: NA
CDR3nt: TGTGCCTGGACCGAACCGGGTCCTTTCCCTGAAGCTTTCTTT
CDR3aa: CAWTEPGPFPEAFF

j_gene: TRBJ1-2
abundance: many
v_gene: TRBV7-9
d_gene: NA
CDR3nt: TGTGCCAGCAGCTCGTCCCAGGGACATGGCTACACCTTC
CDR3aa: CASSSSQGHGYTF

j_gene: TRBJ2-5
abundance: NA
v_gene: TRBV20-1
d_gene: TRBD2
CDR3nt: TGCAGTGGCCCTAGCGGGGTTCAAGAGACCCAGTACTTC
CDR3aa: CSGPSGVQETQYF

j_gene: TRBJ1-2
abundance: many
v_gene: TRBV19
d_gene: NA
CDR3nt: TGTGCCAGTAGTCCCCAACAGGGCGTAGGCGGCTACACCTTC
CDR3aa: CASSPQQGVGGYTF

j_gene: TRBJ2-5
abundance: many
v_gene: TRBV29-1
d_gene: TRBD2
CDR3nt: TGCAGCGTTCCGGGACTAGCGGTCCAAGAGACCCAGTACTTC
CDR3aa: CSVPGLAVQETQYF

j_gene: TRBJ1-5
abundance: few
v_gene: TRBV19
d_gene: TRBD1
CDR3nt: TGTGCCAGTAGTACCAGGGACAGGGGGGTTCAGCCCCAGCATTTT
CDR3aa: CASSTRDRGVQPQHF

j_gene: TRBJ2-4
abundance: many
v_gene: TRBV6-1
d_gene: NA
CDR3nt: TGTGCCAGCAGTGAAGGACTGGTACTAGCCAAAAACATTCAGTACTTC
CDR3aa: CASSEGLVLAKNIQYF

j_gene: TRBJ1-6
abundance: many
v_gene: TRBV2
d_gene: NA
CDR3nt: TGTGCCAGCACCCCAGTAACGGTTGATTCACCCCTCCACTTT
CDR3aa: CASTPVTVDSPLHF

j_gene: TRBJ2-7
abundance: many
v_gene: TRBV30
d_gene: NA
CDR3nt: TGTGCCTGGTCTCCTGCGTCCGAGCAGTACTTC
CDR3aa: CAWSPASEQYF

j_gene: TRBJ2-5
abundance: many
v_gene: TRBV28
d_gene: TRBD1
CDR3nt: TGTGCCAGCAGGCCCCGGGACAGGGTGATTGGGACCCAGTACTTC
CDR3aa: CASRPRDRVIGTQYF

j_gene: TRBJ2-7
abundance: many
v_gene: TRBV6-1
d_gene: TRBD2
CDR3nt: TGTGCCAGCAGTCTAGCGGTCGAGGAGCAGTACTTC
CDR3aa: CASSLAVEEQYF

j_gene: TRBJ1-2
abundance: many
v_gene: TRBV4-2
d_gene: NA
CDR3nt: TGTGCCAGCAGCCAAGAAGCGCCCCCCTATGGCTACACCTTC
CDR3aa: CASSQEAPPYGYTF

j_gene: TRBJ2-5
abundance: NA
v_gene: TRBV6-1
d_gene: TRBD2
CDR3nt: TGTGCCAGCAGTGAGACTAGCGGGAGCCAAGAGACCCAGTACTTC
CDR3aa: CASSETSGSQETQYF

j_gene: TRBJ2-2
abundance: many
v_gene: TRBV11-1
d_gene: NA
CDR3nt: TGTGCCAGCAGCTTAGGGTACGGGTCCCCGAGAGCCGGGGAGCTGTTTTTT
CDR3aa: CASSLGYGSPRAGELFF

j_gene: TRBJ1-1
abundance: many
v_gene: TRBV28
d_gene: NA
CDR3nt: TGTGCCAGCAGTTTAACGGCAGGGACGAACACTGAAGCTTTCTTT
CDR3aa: CASSLTAGTNTEAFF

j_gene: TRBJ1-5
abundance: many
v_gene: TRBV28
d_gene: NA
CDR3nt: TGTGCCAGCAGTTCGCCGGGACCCCTTGGGGGTGCCAATCAGCCCCAGCATTTT
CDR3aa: CASSSPGPLGGANQPQHF

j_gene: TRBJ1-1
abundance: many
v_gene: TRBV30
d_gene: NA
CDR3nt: TGTGCCTGGAGTGTACAGTGGAACACTGAAGCTTTCTTT
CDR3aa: CAWSVQWNTEAFF

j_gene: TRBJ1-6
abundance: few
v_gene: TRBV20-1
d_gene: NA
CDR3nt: TGCAGTGCTAGAAACCCGTCGGGCTATAATTCACCCCTCCACTTT
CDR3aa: CSARNPSGYNSPLHF

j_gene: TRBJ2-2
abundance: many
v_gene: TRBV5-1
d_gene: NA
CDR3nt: TGCGCCAGCAGCTTGTTGGAGGGGGAGCTGTTTTTT
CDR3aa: CASSLLEGELFF